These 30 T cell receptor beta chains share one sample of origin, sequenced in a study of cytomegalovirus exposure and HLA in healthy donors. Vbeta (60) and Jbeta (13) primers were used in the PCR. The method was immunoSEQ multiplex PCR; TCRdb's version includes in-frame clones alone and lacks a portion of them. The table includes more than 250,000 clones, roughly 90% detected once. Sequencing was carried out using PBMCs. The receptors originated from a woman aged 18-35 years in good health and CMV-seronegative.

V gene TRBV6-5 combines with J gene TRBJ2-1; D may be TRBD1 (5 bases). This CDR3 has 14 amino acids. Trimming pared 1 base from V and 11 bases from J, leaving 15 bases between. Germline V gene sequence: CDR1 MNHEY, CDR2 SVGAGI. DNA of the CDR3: TGTGCCAGCAGTTACTTAACAGGTCCCATAAAGCAGTTCTTC. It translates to CASSYLTGPIKQFF.

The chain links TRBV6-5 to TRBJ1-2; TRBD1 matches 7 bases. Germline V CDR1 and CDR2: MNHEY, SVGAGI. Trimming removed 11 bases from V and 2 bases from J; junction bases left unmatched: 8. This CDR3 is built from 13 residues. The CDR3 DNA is TGTGCCGCGCAACCGGGACAGAACTATGGCTACACCTTC. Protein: CAAQPGQNYGYTF.

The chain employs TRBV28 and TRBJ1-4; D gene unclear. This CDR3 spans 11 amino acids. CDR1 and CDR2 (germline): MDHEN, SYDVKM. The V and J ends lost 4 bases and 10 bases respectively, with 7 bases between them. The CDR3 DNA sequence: TGTGCCAGCAGTTCCGGTGGAAAACTGTTTTTT. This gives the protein CASSSGGKLFF.

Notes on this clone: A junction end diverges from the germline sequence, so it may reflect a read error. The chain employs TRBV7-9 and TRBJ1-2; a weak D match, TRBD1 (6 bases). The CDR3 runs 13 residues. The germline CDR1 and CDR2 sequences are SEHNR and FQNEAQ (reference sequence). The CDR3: CSSSYRDGAGYTF. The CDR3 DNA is TGTTCCAGCTCATACAGGGACGGGGCTGGCTACACCTTC.

CDR3 nucleotides: TGTGCCAGCAGTTCCCTCTTGGGGGGGGAGAGTTACGAGCAGTACTTC. This translates into CASSSLLGGESYEQYF. The chain couples TRBV6-6 to TRBJ2-5; 7 positions match TRBD2. The J call is doubtful: the DNA matches TRBJ2-7 better. The CDR3 has 16 residues. Per the germline V gene, CDR1 is MNHNY and CDR2 is SVGAGI (reference sequence).

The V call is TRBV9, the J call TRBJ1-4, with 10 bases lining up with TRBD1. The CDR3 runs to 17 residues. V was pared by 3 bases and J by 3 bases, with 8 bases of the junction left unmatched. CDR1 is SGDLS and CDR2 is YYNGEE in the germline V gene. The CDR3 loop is CASSAGTGVFANEKLFF. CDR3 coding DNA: TGTGCCAGCAGCGCCGGGACAGGGGTTTTCGCTAATGAAAAACTGTTTTTT.

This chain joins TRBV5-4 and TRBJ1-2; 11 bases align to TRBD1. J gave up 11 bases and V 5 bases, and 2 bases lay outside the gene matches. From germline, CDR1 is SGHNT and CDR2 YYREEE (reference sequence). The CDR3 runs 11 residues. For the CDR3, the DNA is TGTGCCAGCAGGGACAGGGGGCGGTACACCTTC. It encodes CASRDRGRYTF.

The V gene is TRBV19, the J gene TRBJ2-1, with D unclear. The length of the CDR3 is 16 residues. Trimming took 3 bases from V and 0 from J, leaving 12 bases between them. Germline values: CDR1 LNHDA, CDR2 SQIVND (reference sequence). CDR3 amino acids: CASSIVGFSSYNEQFF. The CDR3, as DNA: TGTGCCAGTAGTATTGTCGGGTTCAGCTCCTACAATGAGCAGTTCTTC.

The CDR3 protein is CASTNPGGYGYTF. The CDR3 DNA is TGTGCCAGCACCAACCCAGGGGGCTATGGCTACACCTTC. V usage is TRBV6-5 and J usage is TRBJ1-2, with TRBD1 matching over 7 bases. The CDR3 has 13 residues. The junction had 6 bases not matched to a gene; V was cut back by 7 bases and J by 4 bases. Germline loops: CDR1 MNHEY, CDR2 SVGAGI.

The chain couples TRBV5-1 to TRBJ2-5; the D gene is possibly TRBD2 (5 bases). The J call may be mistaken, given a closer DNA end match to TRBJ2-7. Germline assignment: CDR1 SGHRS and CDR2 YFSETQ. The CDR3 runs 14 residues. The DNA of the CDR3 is TGCGCCAGCAGTTACGGACTCTTCTCCTACGAGCAGTACTTC. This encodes CASSYGLFSYEQYF.

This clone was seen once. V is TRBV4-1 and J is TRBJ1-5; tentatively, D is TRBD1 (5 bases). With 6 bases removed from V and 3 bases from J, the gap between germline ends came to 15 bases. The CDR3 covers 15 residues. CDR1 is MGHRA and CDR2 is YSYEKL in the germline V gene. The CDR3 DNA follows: TGCGCCAGCAGGCGCGGCCCAGGGTCCAATCAGCCCCAGCATTTT. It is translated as CASRRGPGSNQPQHF.

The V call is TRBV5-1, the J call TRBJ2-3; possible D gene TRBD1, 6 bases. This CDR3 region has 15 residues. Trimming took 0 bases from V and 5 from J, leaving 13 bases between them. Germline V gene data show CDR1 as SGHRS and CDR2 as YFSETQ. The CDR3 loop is CASSLGGQKIDTQYF. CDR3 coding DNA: TGCGCCAGCAGCTTGGGGGGGCAGAAGATAGATACGCAGTATTTT.

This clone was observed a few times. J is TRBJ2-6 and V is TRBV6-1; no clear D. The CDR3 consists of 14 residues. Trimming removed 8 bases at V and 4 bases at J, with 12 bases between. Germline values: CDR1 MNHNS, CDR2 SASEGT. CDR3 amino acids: CASVLFPGANVLTF. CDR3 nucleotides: TGTGCCAGCGTACTCTTCCCCGGGGCCAACGTCCTGACTTTC.

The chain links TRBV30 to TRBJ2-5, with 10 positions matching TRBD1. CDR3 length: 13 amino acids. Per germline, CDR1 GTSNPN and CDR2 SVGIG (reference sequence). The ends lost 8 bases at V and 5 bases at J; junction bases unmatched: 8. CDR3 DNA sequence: TGTGCCGGAGACAGGGGGCGGCTGGAGACCCAGTACTTC. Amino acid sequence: CAGDRGRLETQYF.

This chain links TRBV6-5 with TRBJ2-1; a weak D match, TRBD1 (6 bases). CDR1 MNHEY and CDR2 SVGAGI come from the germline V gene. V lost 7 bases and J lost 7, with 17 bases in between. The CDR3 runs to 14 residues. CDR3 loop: CASTPRDIGNEQFF. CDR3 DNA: TGTGCCAGCACCCCCCGGGACATAGGGAATGAGCAGTTCTTC.

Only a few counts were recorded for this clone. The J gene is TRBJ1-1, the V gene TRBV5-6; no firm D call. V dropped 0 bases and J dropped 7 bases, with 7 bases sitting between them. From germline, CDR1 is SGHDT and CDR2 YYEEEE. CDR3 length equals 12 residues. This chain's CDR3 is CASSLGTIEAFF. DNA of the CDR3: TGTGCCAGCAGCTTGGGCACAATTGAAGCTTTCTTT.

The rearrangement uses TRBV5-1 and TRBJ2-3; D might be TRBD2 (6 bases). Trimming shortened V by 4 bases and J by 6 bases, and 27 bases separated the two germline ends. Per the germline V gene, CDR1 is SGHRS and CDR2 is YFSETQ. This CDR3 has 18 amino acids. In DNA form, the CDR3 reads TGCGCCAGCAGCCCCCAGCCCCACCAGGGACTGACCGGGGATACGCAGTATTTT. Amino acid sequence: CASSPQPHQGLTGDTQYF.

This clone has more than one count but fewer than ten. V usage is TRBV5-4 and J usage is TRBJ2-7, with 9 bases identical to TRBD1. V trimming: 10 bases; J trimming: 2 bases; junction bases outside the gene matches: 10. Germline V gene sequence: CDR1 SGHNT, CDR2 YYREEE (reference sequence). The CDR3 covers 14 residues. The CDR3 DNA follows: TGTGCCTTCGAAGCCCGGGACAGGGCCTACGAGCAGTACTTC. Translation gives CAFEARDRAYEQYF.

The CDR3 loop reads CASSVTGTAYSGANVLTF. CDR3 DNA sequence: TGTGCCAGCAGCGTGACCGGGACTGCTTACTCTGGGGCCAACGTCCTGACTTTC. The chain is built from TRBV9 and TRBJ2-6; D may be TRBD2 (6 bases). This CDR3 has 18 amino acids. Trimming pared 2 bases from V and 0 bases from J, leaving 15 bases between. CDR1 and CDR2 from the germline V gene are SGDLS and YYNGEE.

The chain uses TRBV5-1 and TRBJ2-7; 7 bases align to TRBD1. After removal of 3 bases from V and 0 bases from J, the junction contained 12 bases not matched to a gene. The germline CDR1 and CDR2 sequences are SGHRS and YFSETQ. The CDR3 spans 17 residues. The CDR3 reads CASSYNPGQISSYEQYF. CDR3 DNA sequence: TGCGCCAGCAGCTACAACCCGGGACAGATAAGCTCCTACGAGCAGTACTTC.

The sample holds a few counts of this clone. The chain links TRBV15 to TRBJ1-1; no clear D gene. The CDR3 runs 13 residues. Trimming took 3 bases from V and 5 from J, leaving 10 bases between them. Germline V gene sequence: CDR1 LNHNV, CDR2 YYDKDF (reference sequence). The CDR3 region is CATSRTRGTEAFF. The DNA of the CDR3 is TGTGCCACCAGCAGGACTAGAGGGACTGAAGCTTTCTTT.

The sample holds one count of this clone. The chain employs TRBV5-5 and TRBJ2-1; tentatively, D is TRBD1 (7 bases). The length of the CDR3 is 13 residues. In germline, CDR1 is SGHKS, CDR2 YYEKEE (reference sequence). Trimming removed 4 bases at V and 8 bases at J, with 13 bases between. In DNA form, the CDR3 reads TGTGCCAGCAGCCGCCAGGGGGGCGATGAGCAGTTCTTC. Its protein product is CASSRQGGDEQFF.

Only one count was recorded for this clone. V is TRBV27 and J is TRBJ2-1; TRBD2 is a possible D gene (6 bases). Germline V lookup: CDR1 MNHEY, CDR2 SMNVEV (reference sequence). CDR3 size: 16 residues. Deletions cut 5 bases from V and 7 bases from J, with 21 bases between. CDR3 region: CASSPLGGVLRNEQFF. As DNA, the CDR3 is TGTGCCAGCAGTCCCCTCGGAGGGGTCCTCAGGAATGAGCAGTTCTTC.

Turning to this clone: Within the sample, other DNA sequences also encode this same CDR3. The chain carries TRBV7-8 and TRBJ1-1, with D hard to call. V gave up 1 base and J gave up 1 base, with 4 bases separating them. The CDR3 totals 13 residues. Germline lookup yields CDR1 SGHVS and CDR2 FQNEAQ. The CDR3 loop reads CASSLGRNTEAFF. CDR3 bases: TGTGCCAGCAGCTTAGGCAGGAACACTGAAGCTTTCTTT.

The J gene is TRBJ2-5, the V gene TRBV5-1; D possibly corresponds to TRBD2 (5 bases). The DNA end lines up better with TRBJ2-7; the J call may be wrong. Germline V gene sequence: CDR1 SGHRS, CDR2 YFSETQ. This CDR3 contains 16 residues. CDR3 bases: TGCGCCAGCAGCTTGGTAATGGGAGCGGAAGCCTACGAGCAGTACTTC. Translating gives CASSLVMGAEAYEQYF.

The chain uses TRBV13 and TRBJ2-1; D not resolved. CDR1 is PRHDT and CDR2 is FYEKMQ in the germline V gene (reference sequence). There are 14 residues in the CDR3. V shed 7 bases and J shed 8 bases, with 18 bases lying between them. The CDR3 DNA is TGTGCCAGCACCGATCGACCTAGAACGGATGAGCAGTTCTTC. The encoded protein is CASTDRPRTDEQFF.

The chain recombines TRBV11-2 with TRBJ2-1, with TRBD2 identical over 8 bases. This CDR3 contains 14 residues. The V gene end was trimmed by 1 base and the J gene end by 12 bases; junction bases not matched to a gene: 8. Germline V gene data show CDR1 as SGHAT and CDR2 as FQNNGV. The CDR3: CASSLGGGRYGQFF. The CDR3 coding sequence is TGTGCCAGCAGCTTAGGCGGGGGGCGTTATGGGCAGTTCTTC.

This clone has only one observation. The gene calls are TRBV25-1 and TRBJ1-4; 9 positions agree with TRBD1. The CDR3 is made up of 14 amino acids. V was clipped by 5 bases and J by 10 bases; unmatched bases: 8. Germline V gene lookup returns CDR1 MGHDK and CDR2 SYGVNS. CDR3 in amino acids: CASSFQSTGGKLFF. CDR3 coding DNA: TGTGCCAGCAGTTTTCAATCGACAGGGGGAAAACTGTTTTTT.

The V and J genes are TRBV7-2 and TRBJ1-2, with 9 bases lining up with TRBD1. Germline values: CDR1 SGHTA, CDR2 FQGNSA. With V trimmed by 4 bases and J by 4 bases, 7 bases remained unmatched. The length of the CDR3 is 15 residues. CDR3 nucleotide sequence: TGTGCCAGCAGCTCCTATGACAGGGGGGCCTATGGCTACACCTTC. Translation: CASSSYDRGAYGYTF.

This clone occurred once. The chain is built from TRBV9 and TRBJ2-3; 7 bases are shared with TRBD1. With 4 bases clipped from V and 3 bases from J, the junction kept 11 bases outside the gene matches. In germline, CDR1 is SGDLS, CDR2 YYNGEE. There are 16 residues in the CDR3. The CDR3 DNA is TGTGCCAGCAGCTACAGGGGACGAGGGGGAACAGATACGCAGTATTTT. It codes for CASSYRGRGGTDTQYF.